This TCR beta chain derives from a study of cytomegalovirus exposure and HLA in healthy donors. General study findings and limits: There were under 200 TCR beta chains listed as cytomegalovirus-associated. A later analysis showed that HLA-associated TCR beta chains had undergone more clonal expansion than equally common others.

The ends were cut back, 3 bases at V and 9 bases at J, with 15 bases in the middle. The germline V gene encodes CDR1 SNHLY and CDR2 FYNNEI. The CDR3 covers 14 residues. PCR amplification relied on 60 Vbeta primers (plus 13 Jbeta primers). Some clones are missing from TCRdb's copy, which holds only in-frame ones; the method was immunoSEQ multiplex PCR. The sample includes 200,000 to 250,000 clones, about three quarters of them seen just once. Concerning this clone itself: Its antigen is not known.

Donors consisted of healthy bone marrow donors. When sampled, the donors appeared nominally healthy, though they likely had unrecorded immune exposures. The rearrangement links TRBV2 to TRBJ1-5; D is undetermined. Sequencing input: PBMCs. The source of this sequence is an older woman in good health and CMV-seropositive. The CDR3 reads CASSDTGSQRPQHF. CDR3 DNA sequence: TGTGCCAGCAGTGATACCGGGAGCCAGCGGCCCCAGCATTTT.